The present T cell receptor beta chain was sequenced within a study of shared clonotypes between healthy human individuals. The CDR3 has 13 amino acids. Germline-derived CDR1 and CDR2 are SGHRS and YFSETQ. Trimming took off 4 bases at V and 5 bases at J, with 9 bases between the two ends. Clones were sequenced by immunoSEQ multiplex PCR, and TCRdb holds only the in-frame ones, with some missing. The sample has 950,000 to 1,100,000 clones, approximately 80% seen once; the top ten hold 0.5% to 0.65%. The chain employs TRBV5-1 and TRBJ1-4, with D maybe TRBD1 (5 bases). Sequenced sample: memory CD4+ T cells from PBMCs. The sample's subset: CD45RA-negative fraction. The receptor's source is a young man in good health. Some clones in this sample may be carry-over from other donors' samples. The DNA of the CDR3 is TGCGCCAGCAGCCGGGGACGGAATGAAAAACTGTTTTTT. Protein product: CASSRGRNEKLFF. The full variable domain, completed using reference TRBV5-1 and TRBJ1-4, is KAGVTQTPRYLIKTRGQQVTLSCSPISGHRSVSWYQQTPGQGLQFLFEYFSETQRNKGNFPGRFSGRQFSNSRSEMNVSTLELGDSALYLCASSRGRNEKLFFGSGTQLSVL.